Listed here is a single T cell receptor (beta chain). Here immunoSEQ multiplex PCR was the method, and the copy in TCRdb shows in-frame clones only, minus some. Of roughly 250,000 clones in the sample, roughly 80% are singletons; the top ten hold 4.5% to 6%. The sample is drawn from a study of blood T cell repertoires in COVID-19. V dropped 2 bases and J dropped 2 bases, with 10 bases sitting between them. Germline V CDR1 and CDR2: SGHRS, YFSETQ. This CDR3 contains 14 residues. The chain recombines TRBV5-1 with TRBJ1-2; D ambiguous. The sequencing input was peripheral blood. This receptor was taken from a woman over 75 with active or convalescent COVID-19. CDR3 in DNA: TGCGCCAGCAGCTTCCTCACGGGGAACTATGGCTACACCTTC. It is translated as CASSFLTGNYGYTF.